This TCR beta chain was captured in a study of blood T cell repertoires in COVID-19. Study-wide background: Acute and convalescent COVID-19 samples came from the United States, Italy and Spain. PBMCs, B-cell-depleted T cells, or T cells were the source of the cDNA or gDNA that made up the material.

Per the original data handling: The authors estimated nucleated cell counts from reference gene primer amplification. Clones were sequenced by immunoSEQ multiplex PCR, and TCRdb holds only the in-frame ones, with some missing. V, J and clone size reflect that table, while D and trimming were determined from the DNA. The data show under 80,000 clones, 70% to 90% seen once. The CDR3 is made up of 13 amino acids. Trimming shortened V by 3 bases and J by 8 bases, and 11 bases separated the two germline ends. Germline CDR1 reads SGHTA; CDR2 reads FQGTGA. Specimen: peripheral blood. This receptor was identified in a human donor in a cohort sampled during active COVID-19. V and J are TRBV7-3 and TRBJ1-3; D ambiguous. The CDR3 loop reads CASSFLNGDTIYF. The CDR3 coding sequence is TGTGCCAGCAGCTTCCTGAACGGAGACACCATATATTTT.